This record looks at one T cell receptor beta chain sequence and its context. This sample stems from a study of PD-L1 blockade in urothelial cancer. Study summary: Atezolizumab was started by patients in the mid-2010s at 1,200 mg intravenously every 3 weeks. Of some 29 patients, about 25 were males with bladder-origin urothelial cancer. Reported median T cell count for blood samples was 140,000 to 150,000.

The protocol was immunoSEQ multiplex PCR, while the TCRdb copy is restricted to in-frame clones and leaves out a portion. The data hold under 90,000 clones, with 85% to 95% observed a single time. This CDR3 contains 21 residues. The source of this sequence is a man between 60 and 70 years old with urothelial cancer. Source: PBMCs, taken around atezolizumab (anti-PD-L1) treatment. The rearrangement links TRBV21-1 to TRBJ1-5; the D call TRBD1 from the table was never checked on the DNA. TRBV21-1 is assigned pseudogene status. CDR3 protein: CASSRFRQGKLTMHSNQPQHF. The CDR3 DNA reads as TGTGCCAGCAGCCGGTTTCGGCAGGGAAAACTAACTATGCATAGCAATCAGCCCCAGCATTTT.